The 9 T cell receptor beta chains in this list originate from one sample, sequenced in a study of blood T cell repertoires in COVID-19. TCRdb keeps only in-frame clones here, not all; method: immunoSEQ multiplex PCR. The repertoire has 77,000 or so clones, 83% of them found once; the top ten carry 6.5% to 7.5%. Sequencing was done on a sample of peripheral blood. The receptors derive from a man aged 25 to 45 with COVID-19, enrolled during active disease.

The J gene is TRBJ2-1, the V gene TRBV29-1, with D possibly being TRBD2 (6 bases). CDR1 and CDR2 (germline): SQVTM, ANQGSEA. Trimming left V 5 bases short and J 9 bases short, with 17 bases between. This CDR3 contains 13 residues. CDR3 nucleotides: TGCAGCGTTCTACTGACTAGTTATGGTGAGCAGTTCTTC. Amino acid sequence: CSVLLTSYGEQFF.

The V gene is TRBV9, the J gene TRBJ1-5, with a weak D call TRBD1 (6 bases). Trimming left V 3 bases short and J 3 bases short, with 13 bases between. The CDR3 spans 15 residues. CDR1 and CDR2 from the germline V gene are SGDLS and YYNGEE. The CDR3 protein is CASSEQGSNNQPQHF. The CDR3, as DNA: TGTGCCAGCAGCGAACAGGGAAGTAACAATCAGCCCCAGCATTTT. Based on the CDR3 plus reference TRBV9 and TRBJ1-5, the full variable domain is DSGVTQTPKHLITATGQRVTLRCSPRSGDLSVYWYQQSLDQGLQFLIQYYNGEERAKGNILERFSAQQFPDLHSELNLSSLELGDSALYFCASSEQGSNNQPQHFGDGTRLSIL.

V usage is TRBV6-5 and J usage is TRBJ2-7, with 8 nucleotides matching TRBD1. The V gene's germline CDR1 is MNHEY and CDR2 SVGAGI. With V trimmed by 6 bases and J by 0 bases, 4 bases remained unmatched. The CDR3 sequence is 14 residues long. CDR3 nucleotide sequence: TGTGCCAGCAGCCCAGGGGGCTACTCCTACGAGCAGTACTTC. This translates into CASSPGGYSYEQYF.

This clone was found a few times. This rearrangement joins TRBV6-4 to TRBJ2-2; TRBD1 might be the D (5 bases). V was pared by 0 bases and J by 4 bases, with 9 bases between. Germline V gene sequence: CDR1 MRHNA, CDR2 SNTAGT. CDR3 length: 15 residues. CDR3 DNA: TGTGCCAGCAGTGACTCGGGGCAGGGCACCGGGGAGCTGTTTTTT. This codes for CASSDSGQGTGELFF.

This clone occurred once. CDR3 coding DNA: TGCGCCAGCAGCGACCGGGACAGGGGCGCCTACGAGCAGTACTTC. Its translation: CASSDRDRGAYEQYF. The rearrangement uses TRBV5-1 and TRBJ2-7; 10 nucleotides align to TRBD1. V was pared by 4 bases and J by 2 bases, with 6 bases of the junction left unmatched. The CDR3 runs 15 residues. The V gene's germline CDR1 is SGHRS and CDR2 YFSETQ.

The chain has TRBV28 and TRBJ1-5; TRBD1 is a possible D gene (6 bases). The CDR3 sequence is 15 residues long. V shed 5 bases and J shed 4 bases, with 15 bases lying between them. Germline CDR1 and CDR2: MDHEN and SYDVKM. Here the CDR3 DNA reads TGTGCCAGCAGTCCCGGACAGACATTTAATCAGCCCCAGCATTTT. Translation gives CASSPGQTFNQPQHF.

The genes are TRBV11-2 and TRBJ1-5, with D tentatively TRBD1 (6 bases). The CDR3 is 15 amino acids. Trimming pared 1 base from V and 4 bases from J, leaving 11 bases between. Germline V gene sequence: CDR1 SGHAT, CDR2 FQNNGV. CDR3 DNA sequence: TGTGCCAGCAGCTTAGGGGCAGGGGAAAATCAGCCCCAGCATTTT. It translates to CASSLGAGENQPQHF.

V and J are TRBV19 and TRBJ2-4; D gene unclear. The ends were cut back, 11 bases at V and 0 bases at J, with 11 bases in the middle. Germline CDR1 is LNHDA and CDR2 is SQIVND (reference sequence). The CDR3 consists of 13 residues. The CDR3, as DNA: TGTGCCTCGAGTTTACTAGCCAAAAACATTCAGTACTTC. Translating gives CASSLLAKNIQYF.

This clone is a singleton in its sample. The V call is TRBV9, the J call TRBJ2-4; D not resolved. The ends were cut back, 3 bases at V and 0 bases at J, with 16 bases in the middle. This CDR3 has 17 residues. CDR1 and CDR2 (germline): SGDLS, YYNGEE. The CDR3 region is CASSGHPLIGAKNIQYF. The DNA of the CDR3 is TGTGCCAGCAGCGGTCACCCTCTCATCGGAGCCAAAAACATTCAGTACTTC. The variable domain in full, completed from reference TRBV9 and TRBJ2-4, reads DSGVTQTPKHLITATGQRVTLRCSPRSGDLSVYWYQQSLDQGLQFLIQYYNGEERAKGNILERFSAQQFPDLHSELNLSSLELGDSALYFCASSGHPLIGAKNIQYFGAGTRLSVL.